Below are 10 T cell receptor beta chains sequenced from a single sample in a study of T cells in Graves' hyperthyroidism and ophthalmopathy. The source material, RNA transcripts, was used to amplify TCR beta CDR3 regions. HTBI primers were the set used in a first-round RT-PCR of the TCR CDR3. TCRdb analysed the multiplex PCR reads with MiXCR anew, one entry per CDR3 protein. The repertoire holds a few hundred thousand distinct CDR3 sequences, with roughly 46% as singletons. What was sequenced was peripheral blood or thyroid tissue (not recorded which). These TCRs come from a woman younger than 35 with Graves' hyperthyroidism.

The chain has TRBV29-1 and TRBJ1-1, with TRBD1 matching 9 bases. J lost 5 bases, V lost 5 bases, and 9 bases had no gene match. Looked up from germline, CDR1 is SQVTM and CDR2 is ANQGSEA. The CDR3 contains 14 residues. CDR3 sequence reads: CSVRQGDPGTEAFF. Here the CDR3 DNA reads TGCAGCGTTAGACAGGGGGACCCGGGGACTGAAGCTTTCTTT.

This clonotype was seen a handful of times. This chain uses TRBV7-3 with TRBJ2-1, with D possibly being TRBD2 (5 bases). The ends were cut back, 5 bases at V and 9 bases at J, with 14 bases in the middle. Germline V CDR1 and CDR2: SGHTA, FQGTGA. CDR3 length: 13 residues. In DNA, the CDR3 is TGTGCCAGCAGCCCGGAGCGGATGGGTGAGCAGTTCTTC. Translation gives CASSPERMGEQFF.

The CDR3 protein is CASRLTGGPTEQYF. CDR3 nucleotides: TGTGCCAGCAGACTGACAGGGGGGCCTACCGAGCAGTACTTC. The genes are TRBV2 and TRBJ2-7; 9 nucleotides line up with TRBD1. V was pared by 6 bases and J by 6 bases, with 9 bases of the junction left unmatched. CDR1 is SNHLY, CDR2 FYNNEI, per germline. This CDR3 contains 14 residues.

Only a few counts were recorded for this clonotype. The rearrangement joins TRBV19 to TRBJ1-5; 7 nucleotides line up with TRBD1. The V gene end was trimmed by 5 bases and the J gene end by 1 base; junction bases not matched to a gene: 11. The CDR3 runs 17 residues. The germline gives CDR1 LNHDA, CDR2 SQIVND (reference sequence). This CDR3 reads CASSLREGARSNQPQHF. CDR3 in DNA: TGTGCCAGTAGTCTCCGGGAGGGGGCCCGGAGCAATCAGCCCCAGCATTTT.

The chain couples TRBV29-1 to TRBJ2-7; TRBD2 agrees at 8 bases. The CDR3 has 14 amino acids. Germline V gene sequence: CDR1 SQVTM, CDR2 ANQGSEA. Trimming removed 0 bases from V and 2 bases from J; junction bases left unmatched: 3. The CDR3 region is CSVEDRGGAYEQYF. As DNA, the CDR3 is TGCAGCGTTGAAGATCGGGGGGGGGCCTACGAGCAGTACTTC.

The table lists this clonotype with many counts. The chain uses TRBV5-1 and TRBJ2-6; D possibly matches TRBD1 or TRBD2 (5 bases each). The V gene lost 0 bases and the J gene lost 0 bases, with 10 bases spanning the gap. Germline CDR1 SGHRS, CDR2 YFSETQ. This CDR3 is 17 amino acids long. CDR3 loop: CASSLGGPTSGANVLTF. CDR3 DNA: TGCGCCAGCAGCTTGGGGGGACCCACCTCTGGGGCCAACGTCCTGACTTTC.

The chain links TRBV7-9 to TRBJ1-6, with D uncertain. The CDR3 contains 15 residues. Deletions cut 0 bases from V and 5 bases from J, with 8 bases between. Germline loops: CDR1 SEHNR, CDR2 FQNEAQ (reference sequence). The chain's CDR3 is CASSLAPKDNSPLHF. CDR3 in DNA: TGTGCCAGCAGCTTAGCACCGAAGGATAATTCACCCCTCCACTTT.

The chain has TRBV7-9 and TRBJ1-2; 9 nucleotides agree with TRBD1. This CDR3 region has 15 residues. Trimming took 10 bases from V and 7 from J; bases not matched to a gene: 16. The V gene's germline CDR1 is SEHNR and CDR2 FQNEAQ (reference sequence). The CDR3 loop reads CATNGQGNLGAGYTF. The CDR3 region has the DNA TGTGCCACCAACGGACAGGGGAATTTAGGCGCTGGCTACACCTTC.

The chain recombines TRBV5-1 with TRBJ2-5, with 8 bases fitting TRBD1. J was trimmed by 2 bases and V by 4 bases; bases with no gene match: 4. Germline V gene lookup returns CDR1 SGHRS and CDR2 YFSETQ. This CDR3 contains 14 residues. CDR3 protein: CASSTDREQETQYF. CDR3 bases: TGCGCCAGCAGCACGGACAGGGAGCAAGAGACCCAGTACTTC.

In its sample, this clonotype was seen a few times. The rearrangement uses TRBV24-1 and TRBJ2-7; 8 nucleotides match TRBD1. The J call could be wrong; TRBJ2-1 is a better fit for the DNA end. Germline V gene sequence: CDR1 KGHDR, CDR2 SFDVKD. This CDR3 spans 17 amino acids. The CDR3 coding sequence is TGTGCCACCAGTGACGACAAGACAGGGGTCACCGAGGATGAGCAGTTCTTC. Its protein is CATSDDKTGVTEDEQFF.